Shown below are 8 T cell receptor beta chains from a single sample sequenced in a study of shared clonotypes between healthy human individuals (dated by TCRdb to 2020 to 2021). Library construction relied on the immunoSEQ multiplex PCR assay. In its TCRdb copy, this immuneACCESS table keeps in-frame sequences only and misses some clones. Where compared with another copy, unresolved V genes explain less than half of these, and the others have no known cause. This sample comprises roughly 500,000 clones, about 82% of them detected only once. The ten largest clones represent roughly 13% of the sample. Sequencing used PBMCs. The receptors here all came from a middle-aged woman in good health. Some clones in this sample may be carry-over from other donors' samples.

This chain joins TRBV11-3 and TRBJ2-1; D uncertain. With 7 bases removed from V and 8 bases from J, the gap between germline ends came to 15 bases. This CDR3 is 13 amino acids long. From germline, CDR1 is SGHNT and CDR2 YENEEA. The CDR3 DNA is TGTGCCAGCACCAAACCACAGACCGATGAGCAGTTCTTC. This encodes CASTKPQTDEQFF. Drawing the rest from reference TRBV11-3 and TRBJ2-1, the complete variable domain is EAGVVQSPRYKIIEKKQPVAFWCNPISGHNTLYWYLQNLGQGPELLIRYENEEAVDDSQLPKDRFSAERLKGVDSTLKIQPAELGDSAVYLCASTKPQTDEQFFGPGTRLTVL.

Only a few counts were recorded for this clone. The chain uses TRBV30 and TRBJ1-4; D is undetermined. V was pared by 2 bases and J by 8 bases, with 6 bases between. Per the germline V gene, CDR1 is GTSNPN and CDR2 is SVGIG (reference sequence). The CDR3 runs to 11 residues. The CDR3, as DNA: TGTGCCTGGAGTATAAGGGAAAAACTGTTTTTT. This translates into CAWSIREKLFF. Looking up the rest from reference TRBV30 and TRBJ1-4 gives the full variable domain: SQTIHQWPATLVQPVGSPLSLECTVEGTSNPNLYWYRQAAGRGLQLLFYSVGIGQISSEVPQNLSASRPQDRQFILSSKKLLLSDSGFYLCAWSIREKLFFGSGTQLSVL.

The genes are TRBV10-3 and TRBJ1-2; possible D gene TRBD1, 5 bases. Germline V gene lookup returns CDR1 ENHRY and CDR2 SYGVKD. V gave up 3 bases and J gave up 2 bases, with 13 bases separating them. The CDR3 spans 15 residues. This CDR3 reads CAISEFGRANYGYTF. The CDR3 DNA reads TGTGCCATCAGTGAATTCGGCAGGGCAAACTATGGCTACACCTTC.

The CDR3 here is CASSETRGRWETQYF. Written as DNA, the CDR3 is TGTGCCAGCAGCGAAACCAGGGGGCGATGGGAGACCCAGTACTTC. The V gene is TRBV7-2, the J gene TRBJ2-5, with 8 bases aligning to TRBD1. V trimming: 5 bases; J trimming: 5 bases; junction bases outside the gene matches: 10. The length of the CDR3 is 15 residues. Germline V gives CDR1 SGHTA, CDR2 FQGNSA.

Remarks on this clone: The junction departs from germline at one end; a sequencing error may be responsible. This same CDR3 is encoded by further DNA sequences in the sample. CDR3 bases: TGTGCCAATAGTATAGGAGGCACTGAAGCTTTCTTT. It codes for CANSIGGTEAFF. The chain has TRBV19 and TRBJ1-1; the D is unclear. The CDR3 sequence is 12 residues long. The V gene's germline CDR1 is LNHDA and CDR2 SQIVND (reference sequence).

V is TRBV9 and J is TRBJ2-3; either TRBD1 or TRBD2 may fit D (6 bases each). CDR1 and CDR2 from the germline V gene are SGDLS and YYNGEE. This CDR3 is 16 amino acids long. Trimming took 0 bases from V and 2 from J, leaving 13 bases between them. DNA of the CDR3: TGTGCCAGCAGCGTAGGGGGGGCCCCTCTCACAGATACGCAGTATTTT. Translation: CASSVGGAPLTDTQYF. Using reference TRBV9 and TRBJ2-3 for the parts outside the CDR3, the full variable domain is DSGVTQTPKHLITATGQRVTLRCSPRSGDLSVYWYQQSLDQGLQFLIQYYNGEERAKGNILERFSAQQFPDLHSELNLSSLELGDSALYFCASSVGGAPLTDTQYFGPGTRLTVL.

This chain joins TRBV5-4 and TRBJ2-1, with a weak D call TRBD1 (6 bases). V shed 8 bases and J shed 4 bases, with 16 bases lying between them. Germline V lookup: CDR1 SGHNT, CDR2 YYREEE (reference sequence). The CDR3 runs 14 residues. The CDR3 nucleotides are TGTGCCAGTTCCGGGACACGCAATTACAATGAGCAGTTCTTC. The encoded protein is CASSGTRNYNEQFF.

This chain joins TRBV21-1 and TRBJ1-4; the table names TRBD1, a call not compared with the DNA. TRBV21-1 is a documented pseudogene. This CDR3 region has 14 residues. The CDR3 DNA reads as TGTGCCAGCACCAAAGGACAGGGGATGAAAAAACTGTTTTTT. As protein: CASTKGQGMKKLFF.